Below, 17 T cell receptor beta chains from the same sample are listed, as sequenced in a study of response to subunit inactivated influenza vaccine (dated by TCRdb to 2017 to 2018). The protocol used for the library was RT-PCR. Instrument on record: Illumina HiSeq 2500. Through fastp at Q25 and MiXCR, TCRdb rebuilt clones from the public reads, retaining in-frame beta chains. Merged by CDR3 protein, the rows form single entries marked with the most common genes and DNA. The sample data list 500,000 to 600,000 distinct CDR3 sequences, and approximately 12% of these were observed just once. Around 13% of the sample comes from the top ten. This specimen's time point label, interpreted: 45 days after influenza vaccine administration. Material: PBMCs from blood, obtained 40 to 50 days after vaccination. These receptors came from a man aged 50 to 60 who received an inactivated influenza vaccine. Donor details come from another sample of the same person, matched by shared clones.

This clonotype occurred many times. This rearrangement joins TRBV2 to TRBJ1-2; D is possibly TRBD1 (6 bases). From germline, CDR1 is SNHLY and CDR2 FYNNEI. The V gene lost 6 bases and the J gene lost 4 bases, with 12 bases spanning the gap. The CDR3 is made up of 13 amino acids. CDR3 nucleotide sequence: TGTGCCAGCAGCGCCAGGGGAGTCTATGGCTACACCTTC. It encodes CASSARGVYGYTF.

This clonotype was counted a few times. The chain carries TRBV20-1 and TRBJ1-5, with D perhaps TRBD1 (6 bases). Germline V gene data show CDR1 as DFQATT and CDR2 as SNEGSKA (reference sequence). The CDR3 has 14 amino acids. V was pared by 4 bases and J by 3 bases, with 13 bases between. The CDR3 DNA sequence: TGCAGTGCTACCAGGACAGTCGCCAATCAGCCCCAGCATTTT. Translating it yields CSATRTVANQPQHF.

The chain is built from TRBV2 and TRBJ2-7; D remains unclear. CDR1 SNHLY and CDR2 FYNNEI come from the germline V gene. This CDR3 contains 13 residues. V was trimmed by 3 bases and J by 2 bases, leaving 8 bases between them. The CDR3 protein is CASSETTTYEQYF. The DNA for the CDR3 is TGTGCCAGCAGTGAGACGACAACCTACGAGCAGTACTTC.

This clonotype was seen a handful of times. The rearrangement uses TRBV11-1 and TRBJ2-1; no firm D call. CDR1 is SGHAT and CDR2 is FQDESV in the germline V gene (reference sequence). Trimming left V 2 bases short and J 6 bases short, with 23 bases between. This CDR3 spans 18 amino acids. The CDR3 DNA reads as TGTGCCAGCAGCTTATTATTAATCTTGGGGAAATCTTCCAATGAGCAGTTCTTC. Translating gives CASSLLLILGKSSNEQFF.

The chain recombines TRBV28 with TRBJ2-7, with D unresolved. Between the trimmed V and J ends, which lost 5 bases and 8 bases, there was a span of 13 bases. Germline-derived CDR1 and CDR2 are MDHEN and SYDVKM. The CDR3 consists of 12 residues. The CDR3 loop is CASSAESTKQYF. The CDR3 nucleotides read TGTGCCAGCAGTGCAGAATCTACGAAGCAGTACTTC.

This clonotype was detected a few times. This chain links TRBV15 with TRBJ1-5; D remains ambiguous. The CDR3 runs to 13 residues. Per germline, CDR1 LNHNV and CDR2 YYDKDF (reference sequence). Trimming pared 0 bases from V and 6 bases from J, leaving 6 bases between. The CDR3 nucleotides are TGTGCCACCAGCAGAGATAACCGTCAGCCCCAGCATTTT. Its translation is CATSRDNRQPQHF.

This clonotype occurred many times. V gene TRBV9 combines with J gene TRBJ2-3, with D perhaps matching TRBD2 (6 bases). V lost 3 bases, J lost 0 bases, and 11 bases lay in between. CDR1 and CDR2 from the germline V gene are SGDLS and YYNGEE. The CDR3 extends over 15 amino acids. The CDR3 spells CASSGGGLSTDTQYF. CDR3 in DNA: TGTGCCAGCAGCGGGGGAGGTCTGAGCACAGATACGCAGTATTTT.

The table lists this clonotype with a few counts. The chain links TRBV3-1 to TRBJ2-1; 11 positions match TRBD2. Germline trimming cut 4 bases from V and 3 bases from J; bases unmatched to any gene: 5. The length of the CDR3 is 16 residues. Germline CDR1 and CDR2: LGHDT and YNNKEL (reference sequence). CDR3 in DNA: TGTGCCAGCAGCCTTGGGACTAGCGGATTCTACAATGAGCAGTTCTTC. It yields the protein CASSLGTSGFYNEQFF.

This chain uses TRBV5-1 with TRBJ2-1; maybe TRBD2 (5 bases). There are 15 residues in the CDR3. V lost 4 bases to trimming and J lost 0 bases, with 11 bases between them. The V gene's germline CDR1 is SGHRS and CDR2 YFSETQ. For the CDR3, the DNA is TGCGCCAGCAGCCGCGTGGACTTCTCCTACAATGAGCAGTTCTTC. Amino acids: CASSRVDFSYNEQFF. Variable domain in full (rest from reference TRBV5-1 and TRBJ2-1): KAGVTQTPRYLIKTRGQQVTLSCSPISGHRSVSWYQQTPGQGLQFLFEYFSETQRNKGNFPGRFSGRQFSNSRSEMNVSTLELGDSALYLCASSRVDFSYNEQFFGPGTRLTVL.

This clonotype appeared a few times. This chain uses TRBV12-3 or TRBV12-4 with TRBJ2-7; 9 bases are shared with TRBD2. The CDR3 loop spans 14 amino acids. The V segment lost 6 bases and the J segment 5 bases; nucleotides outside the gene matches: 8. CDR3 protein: CASRISGSHHEQYF. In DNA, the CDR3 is TGTGCCAGCAGGATTAGCGGGAGTCATCACGAGCAGTACTTC.

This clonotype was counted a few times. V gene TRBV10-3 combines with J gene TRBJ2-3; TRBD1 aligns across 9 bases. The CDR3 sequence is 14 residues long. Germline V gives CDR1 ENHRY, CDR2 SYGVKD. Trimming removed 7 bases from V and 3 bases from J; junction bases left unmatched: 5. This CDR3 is CAINRGQGTDTQYF. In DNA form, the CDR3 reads TGTGCCATCAATAGAGGACAGGGGACAGATACGCAGTATTTT.

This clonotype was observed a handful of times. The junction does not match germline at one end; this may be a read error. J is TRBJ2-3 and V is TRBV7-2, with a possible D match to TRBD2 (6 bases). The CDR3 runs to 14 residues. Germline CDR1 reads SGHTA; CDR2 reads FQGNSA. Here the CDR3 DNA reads TGTGCCACCAGCTTCGGGGGTGCCACAGATACGCAGTATTTT. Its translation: CATSFGGATDTQYF.

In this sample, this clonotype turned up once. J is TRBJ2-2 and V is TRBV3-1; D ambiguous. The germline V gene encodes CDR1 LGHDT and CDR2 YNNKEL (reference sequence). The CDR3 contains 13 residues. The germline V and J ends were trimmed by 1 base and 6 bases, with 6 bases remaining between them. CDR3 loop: CASSQVLAGELFF. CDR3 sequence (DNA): TGTGCCAGCAGCCAAGTATTAGCCGGGGAGCTGTTTTTT.

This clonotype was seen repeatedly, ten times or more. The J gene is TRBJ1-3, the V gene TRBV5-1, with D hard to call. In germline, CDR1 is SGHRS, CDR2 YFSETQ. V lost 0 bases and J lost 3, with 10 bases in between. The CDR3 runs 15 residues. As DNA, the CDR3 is TGCGCCAGCAGCTTGGATAGAGGACTTGGAAACACCATATATTTT. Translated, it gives CASSLDRGLGNTIYF.

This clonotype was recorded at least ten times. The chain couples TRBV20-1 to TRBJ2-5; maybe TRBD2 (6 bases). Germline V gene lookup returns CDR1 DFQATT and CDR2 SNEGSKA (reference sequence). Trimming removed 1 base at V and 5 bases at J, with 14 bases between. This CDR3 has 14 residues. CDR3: CSARVAGIEETQYF. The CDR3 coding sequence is TGCAGTGCTAGAGTCGCGGGGATTGAGGAGACCCAGTACTTC.

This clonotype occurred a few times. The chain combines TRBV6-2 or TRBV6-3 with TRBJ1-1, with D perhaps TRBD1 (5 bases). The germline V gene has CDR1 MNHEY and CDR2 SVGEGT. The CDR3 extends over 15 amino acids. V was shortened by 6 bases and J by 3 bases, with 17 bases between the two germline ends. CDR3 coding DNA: TGTGCCAGCAGCTACCAACCTCGGGACCACACTGAAGCTTTCTTT. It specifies CASSYQPRDHTEAFF.

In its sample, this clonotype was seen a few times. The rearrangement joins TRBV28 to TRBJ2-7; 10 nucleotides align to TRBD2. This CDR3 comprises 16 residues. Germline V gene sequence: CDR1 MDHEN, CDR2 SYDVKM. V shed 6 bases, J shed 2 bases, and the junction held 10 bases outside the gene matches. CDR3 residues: CASRGTSERLTYEQYF. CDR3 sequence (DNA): TGTGCCAGCAGGGGGACTAGCGAACGTTTGACCTACGAGCAGTACTTC.